This is a list of T cell receptor beta chains from one sample in a study of T-cell memory formation after mild COVID-19. MiXCR was run by TCRdb on the 5' RACE reads, yielding one entry per CDR3 protein. The table lists more than 300,000 distinct CDR3 sequences, over 11% of them singletons. Material for sequencing was PBMCs or a T cell subset sorted from them (not recorded which). The origin of the receptors is a man aged 18 to 29 who had mild COVID-19 (a few samples of this study predate the infection). Cell type and time point are not known. The CDR3 runs from the conserved cysteine through the conserved F or W. D genes are given only for firm matches. Not every row has a clone size; where given, it reads once, few, many or a size class.

v_call: TRBV5-5; d_call: TRBD2; j_call: TRBJ2-3; clone_size: .; cdr3_aa: CASSVPLAGGGDTQYF; cdr3_nt: TGTGCCAGCAGCGTCCCACTAGCGGGGGGTGGGGATACGCAGTATTTT
v_call: TRBV12-5; d_call: TRBD1; j_call: TRBJ1-3; clone_size: few; cdr3_aa: CASGSGTGGNTIYF; cdr3_nt: TGTGCTAGTGGATCGGGGACAGGCGGAAACACCATATATTTT
v_call: TRBV6-2/TRBV6-3; d_call: .; j_call: TRBJ1-1; clone_size: few; cdr3_aa: CASSYFLTGRYVTEAFF; cdr3_nt: TGTGCCAGCAGTTACTTCCTAACAGGTAGATACGTCACTGAAGCTTTCTTT
v_call: TRBV7-9; d_call: TRBD2; j_call: TRBJ2-1; clone_size: many; cdr3_aa: CASSLLSGGAYNEQFF; cdr3_nt: TGTGCCAGCAGCTTGCTGAGCGGGGGGGCTTACAATGAGCAGTTCTTC
v_call: TRBV29-1; d_call: TRBD2; j_call: TRBJ2-1; clone_size: few; cdr3_aa: CSVVWPSGYNEQFF; cdr3_nt: TGCAGCGTTGTTTGGCCTAGCGGTTACAATGAGCAGTTCTTC
v_call: TRBV29-1; d_call: .; j_call: TRBJ2-3; clone_size: .; cdr3_aa: CSVEDYRVADTQYF; cdr3_nt: TGCAGCGTTGAAGATTACAGAGTTGCAGATACGCAGTATTTT
v_call: TRBV12-3/TRBV12-4; d_call: .; j_call: TRBJ2-7; clone_size: .; cdr3_aa: CASSLSDRIYEQYF; cdr3_nt: TGTGCCAGCAGTTTAAGTGACAGAATCTACGAGCAGTACTTC
v_call: TRBV15; d_call: .; j_call: TRBJ1-5; clone_size: few; cdr3_aa: CATSRDYLRYSNQPQHF; cdr3_nt: TGTGCCACCAGCAGAGATTACCTGAGGTATAGCAATCAGCCCCAGCATTTT
v_call: TRBV4-3; d_call: TRBD2; j_call: TRBJ2-3; clone_size: .; cdr3_aa: CASSQASRGGPDTQYF; cdr3_nt: TGCGCCAGCAGCCAAGCCTCGCGGGGGGGCCCAGATACGCAGTATTTT
v_call: TRBV29-1; d_call: .; j_call: TRBJ2-7; clone_size: many; cdr3_aa: CSVEDLGHNYEQYF; cdr3_nt: TGCAGCGTTGAAGATTTGGGACATAACTACGAGCAGTACTTC
v_call: TRBV20-1; d_call: .; j_call: TRBJ2-4; clone_size: few; cdr3_aa: CSARDSLAKNIQYF; cdr3_nt: TGCAGTGCTAGAGATTCCCTAGCCAAAAACATTCAGTACTTC